This TCR beta chain was identified during a study of cytomegalovirus exposure and HLA in healthy donors. The study, taken as a whole, reports: Follow-up analysis seemed to connect common viral pathogens with several of the most significant clusters identified.

V lost 5 bases to trimming and J lost 8 bases, with 12 bases between them. The CDR3 spans 12 residues. Germline-derived CDR1 and CDR2 are ENHRY and SYGVKD. The PCR contained 60 Vbeta and 13 Jbeta primers. Assay used: immunoSEQ multiplex PCR; TCRdb lists only in-frame clones, some missing. The sample has 55,000 to 70,000 clones, roughly 80% seen once. Only a few counts were recorded for this clone. As yet, its antigen is unknown. When sampled, the donors appeared nominally healthy, though they likely had unrecorded immune exposures. This chain connects TRBV10-3 to TRBJ1-2, with D unresolved. The sequencing input was PBMCs. The TCR originated in a woman in her thirties or forties in good health and CMV-seronegative. CDR3 amino acids: CAISTGSDGYTF. CDR3 DNA sequence: TGTGCCATCAGTACCGGGAGCGACGGCTACACCTTC.